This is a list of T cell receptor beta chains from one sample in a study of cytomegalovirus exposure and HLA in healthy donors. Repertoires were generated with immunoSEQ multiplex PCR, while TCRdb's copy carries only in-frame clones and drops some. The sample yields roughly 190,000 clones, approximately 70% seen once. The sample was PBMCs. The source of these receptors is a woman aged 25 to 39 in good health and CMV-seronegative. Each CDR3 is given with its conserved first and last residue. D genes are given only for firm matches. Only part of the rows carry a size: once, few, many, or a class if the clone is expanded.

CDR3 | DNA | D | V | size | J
CASSPHPPPGGLENEQFF | TGTGCCAGCAGCCCTCACCCACCCCCGGGAGGGTTAGAAAATGAGCAGTTCTTC | TRBD2 | TRBV9 | . | TRBJ2-1
CASSLAEAGALREQYF | TGCGCCAGCAGCTTGGCGGAGGCAGGGGCTCTACGGGAGCAGTACTTC | . | TRBV5-1 | . | TRBJ2-7
CASSLWTSGRANYEQYF | TGTGCCAGCAGCCTCTGGACTAGCGGGAGGGCCAATTACGAGCAGTACTTC | TRBD2 | TRBV7-2 | . | TRBJ2-7
CASSLYSRGETQYF | TGTGCCAGCAGCTTGTATTCTCGGGGAGAGACCCAGTACTTC | . | TRBV5-4 | . | TRBJ2-5
CASSTGTGVRTGELFF | TGTGCCAGTAGTACCGGGACAGGGGTTCGCACCGGGGAGCTGTTTTTT | TRBD1 | TRBV19 | . | TRBJ2-2
CASSVGIGTSYEQYF | TGTGCCAGCAGCGTAGGGATCGGGACTAGCTACGAGCAGTACTTC | TRBD2 | TRBV9 | . | TRBJ2-7
CASRPDRAINQPQHF | TGTGCCAGCAGACCTGACAGGGCCATCAATCAGCCCCAGCATTTT | TRBD1 | TRBV2 | . | TRBJ1-5
CASRPTSGGFQYF | TGTGCCAGCAGACCGACTAGCGGGGGATTCCAGTACTTC | TRBD2 | TRBV6-5 | . | TRBJ2-5
CASSLGQGNGCGYTF | TGCGCCAGCAGCCTAGGACAGGGGAATGGCTGTGGCTACACCTTC | TRBD1 | TRBV4-1 | few | TRBJ1-2
CASSASGQGPYEQYF | TGTGCCAGCAGTGCCTCGGGACAGGGGCCCTACGAGCAGTACTTC | TRBD1 | TRBV6-1 | . | TRBJ2-7
CASSLDREETQYF | TGTGCCAGTAGTCTGGACAGAGAAGAGACCCAGTACTTC | . | TRBV19 | few | TRBJ2-5
CASSITGDYEQYF | TGTGCCAGTAGTATAACCGGAGACTACGAGCAGTACTTC | . | TRBV19 | . | TRBJ2-7
CAISGRLAGGKSNTGELFF | TGTGCCATCAGTGGGCGACTAGCGGGGGGGAAATCAAACACCGGGGAGCTGTTTTTT | TRBD2 | TRBV10-3 | once | TRBJ2-2